The 18 T cell receptor beta chains listed next were all sequenced from one sample in a study of beta chain features in type 1 diabetes. Whole-study findings and limits: All four CD4+ subsets from Type 1 diabetes patients carried moderately but significantly shorter TCRB CDR3s.

The investigators reverse transcribed all of the isolated RNA, so they sequenced expressed TCRB transcripts. This table comes from immunoSEQ multiplex PCR, and its TCRdb copy is limited to in-frame clones, with some not included. The sample yields around 250,000 clones, roughly 14% seen once. For these receptors, no antigen is known. Sequenced sample: naive CD4+ T cells from blood. The receptor source for this set is a man aged 30 to 39 with type 1 diabetes.

This clone was picked up a small number of times. The chain couples TRBV30 to TRBJ2-7, with 7 bases lining up with TRBD1. CDR1 and CDR2 from the germline V gene are GTSNPN and SVGIG (reference sequence). The CDR3 extends over 14 amino acids. The V segment lost 3 bases and the J segment 2 bases; nucleotides outside the gene matches: 7. The CDR3 sequence: CAWSFRDRTYEQYF. The CDR3 region has the DNA TGTGCCTGGAGCTTCCGGGACAGAACCTACGAGCAGTACTTC.

The V and J genes are TRBV18 and TRBJ2-3; unclear D gene. The germline V gene encodes CDR1 KGHSH and CDR2 LQKENI. V shed 0 bases and J shed 4 bases, with 8 bases lying between them. The CDR3 sequence is 14 residues long. The CDR3 region is CASSPPGRPDTQYF. CDR3 nucleotide sequence: TGTGCCAGCTCACCACCCGGTCGTCCAGATACGCAGTATTTT.

V usage is TRBV6-5 and J usage is TRBJ1-2; no firm D call. V lost 2 bases and J lost 8, with 9 bases in between. Per the germline V gene, CDR1 is MNHEY and CDR2 is SVGAGI. The CDR3 has 12 amino acids. The CDR3 DNA sequence: TGTGCCAGCAGTTACGCGGGGAGAGGCTACACCTTC. Translating gives CASSYAGRGYTF.

In DNA, the CDR3 is TGTGCCAGCAGAGGGACAGGGAGGACCTACGAGCAGTACTTC. It yields the protein CASRGTGRTYEQYF. This sequence joins TRBV6-1 and TRBJ2-7; 9 bases are a match to TRBD1. Germline loops: CDR1 MNHNS, CDR2 SASEGT. The CDR3 covers 14 residues. V dropped 6 bases and J dropped 2; count of bases not matched to a gene: 5.

This chain joins TRBV20-1 and TRBJ2-7; D is ambiguous. Deletions cut 2 bases from V and 3 bases from J, with 5 bases between. The CDR3 loop spans 11 amino acids. The V gene's germline CDR1 is DFQATT and CDR2 SNEGSKA (reference sequence). The DNA for the CDR3 is TGCAGTGCTAGACGTAGCTACGAGCAGTACTTC. As protein: CSARRSYEQYF.

This clone was counted a few times. The chain has TRBV6-4 and TRBJ2-7; 9 nucleotides align to TRBD2. J lost 2 bases, V lost 4 bases, and 3 bases had no gene match. This CDR3 spans 14 amino acids. Germline loops: CDR1 MRHNA, CDR2 SNTAGT. CDR3 sequence: CASSVAGGTYEQYF. The CDR3 nucleotides read TGTGCCAGCAGTGTTGCGGGGGGGACCTACGAGCAGTACTTC.

This clone was recorded only once. This chain joins TRBV6-5 and TRBJ1-2; D possibly corresponds to TRBD1 (5 bases). Germline V gene lookup returns CDR1 MNHEY and CDR2 SVGAGI. This CDR3 has 14 amino acids. V lost 7 bases and J lost 4, with 16 bases in between. The CDR3 here is CASTSFDSLYGYTF. DNA of the CDR3: TGTGCCAGCACCTCTTTCGACAGCCTCTATGGCTACACCTTC.

This clone was seen only a few times. CDR3 protein: CAIGSEGLGYNSPLHF. CDR3 bases: TGTGCCATCGGATCGGAGGGCCTTGGGTATAATTCACCCCTCCACTTT. The chain recombines TRBV10-3 with TRBJ1-6; D unclear. The CDR3 length is 16 residues. V was clipped by 8 bases and J by 4 bases, with 18 bases between them. Germline CDR1 reads ENHRY; CDR2 reads SYGVKD.

This sequence joins TRBV19 and TRBJ1-2; 7 nucleotides agree with TRBD1. This CDR3 is built from 13 residues. The germline V gene encodes CDR1 LNHDA and CDR2 SQIVND (reference sequence). J was trimmed by 8 bases and V by 3 bases; bases with no gene match: 6. The CDR3 sequence: CASSIGTAQGYTF. The CDR3 DNA reads as TGTGCCAGTAGTATCGGGACAGCGCAAGGCTACACCTTC.

This clone has a handful of counts. This chain joins TRBV6-1 and TRBJ1-5, with unresolved D. V lost 4 bases and J 7 bases, leaving 11 bases between the germline ends. This CDR3 region has 13 residues. Per germline, CDR1 MNHNS and CDR2 SASEGT. The CDR3 region is CASSVSGQQPQHF. The DNA for the CDR3 is TGTGCCAGCAGTGTTAGCGGGCAACAGCCCCAGCATTTT.

The table lists this clone with a few counts. The V gene is TRBV6-1, the J gene TRBJ1-1; D remains ambiguous. Germline V gene lookup returns CDR1 MNHNS and CDR2 SASEGT. With 4 bases removed from V and 3 bases from J, the gap between germline ends came to 9 bases. The CDR3 extends over 13 amino acids. Here the CDR3 DNA reads TGTGCCAGCAGTGTCGGAGCCCACACTGAAGCTTTCTTT. This encodes CASSVGAHTEAFF.

The table lists this clone with a few counts. V is TRBV30 and J is TRBJ1-1; D perhaps matches TRBD1 (5 bases). Per germline, CDR1 GTSNPN and CDR2 SVGIG (reference sequence). Trimming left V 5 bases short and J 1 base short, with 20 bases between. CDR3 length: 16 residues. The CDR3 DNA sequence: TGTGCCTGGTTCCCGAGGGCAGGGAGGGCGAACACTGAAGCTTTCTTT. This gives the protein CAWFPRAGRANTEAFF. The whole variable domain, remainder taken from reference TRBV30 and TRBJ1-1, is SQTIHQWPATLVQPVGSPLSLECTVEGTSNPNLYWYRQAAGRGLQLLFYSVGIGQISSEVPQNLSASRPQDRQFILSSKKLLLSDSGFYLCAWFPRAGRANTEAFFGQGTRLTVV.

The J gene is TRBJ2-7, the V gene TRBV7-9; no clear D gene. The germline V gene encodes CDR1 SEHNR and CDR2 FQNEAQ (reference sequence). V shed 4 bases and J shed 7 bases, with 8 bases lying between them. The CDR3 sequence is 11 residues long. CDR3 loop: CASSSAREQYF. CDR3 in DNA: TGTGCCAGCAGCTCGGCGCGGGAGCAGTACTTC.

This clone was seen more than once but under ten times. This chain connects TRBV5-1 to TRBJ1-1; no clear D gene. The germline V gene has CDR1 SGHRS and CDR2 YFSETQ. CDR3 length: 13 residues. V lost 4 bases to trimming and J lost 1 base, with 8 bases between them. This CDR3 is CASSPGENTEAFF. The CDR3 DNA is TGCGCCAGCAGCCCTGGAGAGAACACTGAAGCTTTCTTT.

This clone has only a few counts. This chain connects TRBV5-1 to TRBJ2-7, with 7 bases lining up with TRBD1. Germline CDR1 and CDR2: SGHRS and YFSETQ. The V segment lost 6 bases and the J segment 3 bases; nucleotides outside the gene matches: 6. This CDR3 is built from 13 residues. For the CDR3, the DNA is TGCGCCAGCACCCTTCGACAGGGCTACGAGCAGTACTTC. It translates to CASTLRQGYEQYF.

This chain joins TRBV6-1 and TRBJ2-1; 13 bases match TRBD2. Germline assignment: CDR1 MNHNS and CDR2 SASEGT. The V segment lost 3 bases and the J segment 4 bases; nucleotides outside the gene matches: 0. The length of the CDR3 is 15 residues. In DNA form, the CDR3 reads TGTGCCAGCAGTGAGACTAGCGGGGGGTACAATGAGCAGTTCTTC. It codes for CASSETSGGYNEQFF.

The CDR3 region has the DNA TGTGCCAGCAGCAAAGTCTGGGACAAAGGCTTT. It is translated as CASSKVWDKGF. This chain links TRBV21-1 with TRBJ1-4; the table's D call, TRBD1, was not checked against the DNA. TRBV21-1 is a recognized pseudogene. The CDR3 has 11 amino acids.

There are a few counts of this clone. V and J are TRBV9 and TRBJ2-5; 10 bases are a match to TRBD2. Germline loops: CDR1 SGDLS, CDR2 YYNGEE. The ends lost 0 bases at V and 2 bases at J; junction bases unmatched: 7. The CDR3 is made up of 17 amino acids. CDR3 sequence: CASSVGASGSGQETQYF. The CDR3 region has the DNA TGTGCCAGCAGCGTAGGGGCTAGCGGGAGTGGACAAGAGACCCAGTACTTC.